Listed here are 32 T cell receptor beta chains from one sample, sequenced in a study of blood T cell repertoires in COVID-19. The table came from immunoSEQ multiplex PCR; TCRdb's copy has only in-frame clones and leaves some out. The table shows tens of thousands of clones, with about 85% occurring only once. Material for sequencing was peripheral blood. The receptors derive from a human donor in a cohort sampled during active COVID-19.

The chain links TRBV30 to TRBJ2-7; weak D call: TRBD1 (6 bases). Per the germline V gene, CDR1 is GTSNPN and CDR2 is SVGIG (reference sequence). CDR3 length: 13 amino acids. Deletions cut 3 bases from V and 5 bases from J, with 14 bases between. In DNA, the CDR3 is TGTGCCTGGAGCGGGGCTAGGGGGAACGAGCAGTACTTC. This gives the protein CAWSGARGNEQYF.

This clone was picked up one time. The gene calls are TRBV3-1 (or the pseudogene TRBV3-2) and TRBJ2-5, with D uncertain. The CDR3 runs to 12 residues. CDR1 and CDR2 (germline): LGHDT, YNNKEL (reference sequence). Trimming shortened V by 8 bases and J by 5 bases, and 12 bases separated the two germline ends. CDR3 coding DNA: TGTGCCAGCCGAGGCGCGTGGGAGACCCAGTACTTC. Its translation is CASRGAWETQYF.

V and J are TRBV3-1 (or the pseudogene TRBV3-2) and TRBJ1-1; D is possibly TRBD1 (5 bases). The germline gives CDR1 LGHDT, CDR2 YNNKEL (reference sequence). V shed 2 bases and J shed 0 bases, with 16 bases lying between them. The CDR3 contains 17 residues. The CDR3 nucleotides are TGTGCCAGCAGCCAAAGCGCCAGGGTGGCCATGAACACTGAAGCTTTCTTT. It specifies CASSQSARVAMNTEAFF.

V usage is TRBV19 and J usage is TRBJ1-1; D may be TRBD1 (5 bases). The V end lost 7 bases, the J end lost 0 bases, and 15 bases lay between the germline ends. The CDR3 loop spans 15 amino acids. Germline V CDR1 and CDR2: LNHDA, SQIVND (reference sequence). The CDR3 DNA sequence: TGTGCCAGTATGGATTGGGCAGGGATGAACACTGAAGCTTTCTTT. It yields the protein CASMDWAGMNTEAFF.

V is TRBV7-9 and J is TRBJ2-4; 8 nucleotides agree with TRBD1. CDR3 length equals 15 residues. The germline V gene encodes CDR1 SEHNR and CDR2 FQNEAQ (reference sequence). Trimming took 7 bases from V and 7 from J; bases not matched to a gene: 12. This CDR3 is CASTTEVWTGNIQYF. CDR3 DNA: TGTGCCAGCACTACAGAGGTGTGGACAGGGAACATTCAGTACTTC.

The chain couples TRBV28 to TRBJ1-3; D gene unclear. This CDR3 region has 14 residues. V shed 3 bases and J shed 0 bases, with 6 bases lying between them. CDR1 and CDR2 (germline): MDHEN, SYDVKM. The CDR3: CASSLASSGNTIYF. The DNA of the CDR3 is TGTGCCAGCAGTTTGGCCAGCTCTGGAAACACCATATATTTT.

J is TRBJ1-1 and V is TRBV2; no definite D call. V lost 11 bases and J 4 bases, leaving 17 bases between the germline ends. This CDR3 contains 13 residues. CDR1 is SNHLY and CDR2 is FYNNEI in the germline V gene. The CDR3 DNA reads as TGTGCCTGCACCGCCGGGGAGGGCACTGAAGCTTTCTTT. This gives the protein CACTAGEGTEAFF.

CDR3 nucleotides: TGTGCCAGCAGGCCCGCGACAGACTACAATGAGCAGTTCTTC. It translates to CASRPATDYNEQFF. The chain combines TRBV2 with TRBJ2-1; D is possibly TRBD1 (5 bases). V dropped 6 bases and J dropped 3 bases, with 12 bases sitting between them. Per the germline V gene, CDR1 is SNHLY and CDR2 is FYNNEI. CDR3 length: 14 amino acids.

This chain uses TRBV19 with TRBJ2-1; D not certain. The CDR3 is 14 amino acids. V was cut by 3 bases and J by 8 bases, with 14 bases left in between. The germline V gene encodes CDR1 LNHDA and CDR2 SQIVND (reference sequence). CDR3 nucleotides: TGTGCCAGTAGTATGCAGACACAATTTGATGAGCAGTTCTTC. As protein: CASSMQTQFDEQFF.

The genes are TRBV9 and TRBJ2-7; 9 nucleotides match TRBD1. Germline trimming cut 0 bases from V and 3 bases from J; bases unmatched to any gene: 1. The germline V gene encodes CDR1 SGDLS and CDR2 YYNGEE. CDR3 length: 14 amino acids. CDR3 sequence (DNA): TGTGCCAGCAGCGTAGGGGGACAGGGCTACGAGCAGTACTTC. Amino acid sequence: CASSVGGQGYEQYF.

This clone was observed a handful of times. The chain links TRBV10-3 to TRBJ2-7; 7 bases are a match to TRBD1. Germline CDR1 ENHRY, CDR2 SYGVKD. This CDR3 is 14 amino acids long. V gave up 11 bases and J gave up 3 bases; unmatched junction bases: 13. CDR3 bases: TGTGCCGTAAACCACTTGGGACAGAGCTACGAGCAGTACTTC. Its protein product is CAVNHLGQSYEQYF.

This rearrangement joins TRBV19 to TRBJ2-3, with a tentative D call TRBD2 (5 bases). The CDR3 sequence is 11 residues long. The germline gives CDR1 LNHDA, CDR2 SQIVND (reference sequence). Trimming removed 7 bases at V and 4 bases at J, with 6 bases between. CDR3 protein: CASISADTQYF. DNA of the CDR3: TGTGCCAGTATTAGCGCAGATACGCAGTATTTT.

The chain has TRBV5-1 and TRBJ2-7; TRBD1 aligns across 11 bases. The J segment lost 3 bases and the V segment lost 6 bases, leaving 2 bases of the junction unmatched. There are 13 residues in the CDR3. Germline-derived CDR1 and CDR2 are SGHRS and YFSETQ. CDR3 amino acids: CASTGTGGYEQYF. The CDR3 DNA reads as TGCGCCAGCACCGGGACAGGGGGCTACGAGCAGTACTTC.

The J gene is TRBJ1-2, the V gene TRBV11-2; a possible D gene is TRBD1 (6 bases). The CDR3 runs to 15 residues. Germline V gene data show CDR1 as SGHAT and CDR2 as FQNNGV. Trimming left V 2 bases short and J 6 bases short, with 16 bases between. The CDR3 loop reads CASSLTPGGHNGYTF. DNA of the CDR3: TGTGCCAGCAGCTTAACTCCGGGGGGGCATAATGGCTACACCTTC.

This clone was observed a single time. The genes are TRBV6-4 and TRBJ2-2, with 9 bases fitting TRBD2. In germline, CDR1 is MRHNA, CDR2 SNTAGT. The CDR3 consists of 15 residues. Unmatched junction bases numbered 3, after V lost 2 bases and J lost 5 bases. The CDR3: CASSDMAGGTGELFF. The CDR3 DNA reads as TGTGCCAGCAGTGACATGGCGGGGGGGACCGGGGAGCTGTTTTTT.

The chain is built from TRBV2 and TRBJ1-2; 10 positions match TRBD1. The CDR3 extends over 14 amino acids. V lost 3 bases to trimming and J lost 2 bases; unmatched junction nucleotides: 0. The germline CDR1 and CDR2 sequences are SNHLY and FYNNEI. The CDR3 region has the DNA TGTGCCAGCAGTGAGGACAGGGGGAACTATGGCTACACCTTC. Residues: CASSEDRGNYGYTF.

The chain has TRBV9 and TRBJ2-7, with 13 bases matching TRBD2. The CDR3 consists of 18 residues. Germline CDR1 and CDR2: SGDLS and YYNGEE. V gave up 4 bases and J gave up 0 bases; unmatched junction bases: 10. As DNA, the CDR3 is TGTGCCAGCAGCCTTGGGACTAGCGGGACTAGGAGCTCCTACGAGCAGTACTTC. This gives the protein CASSLGTSGTRSSYEQYF.

The rearrangement uses TRBV27 and TRBJ1-1, with 7 bases lining up with TRBD1. The CDR3 loop spans 15 amino acids. Trimming at V came to 1 base and at J to 5 bases, leaving 7 bases not matched to a gene. Per germline, CDR1 MNHEY and CDR2 SMNVEV (reference sequence). CDR3 sequence (DNA): TGTGCCAGCAGTTTATGGTTTTCAGGGGGGACTGAAGCTTTCTTT. Its protein product is CASSLWFSGGTEAFF.

This sequence joins TRBV7-2 and TRBJ2-2; 11 bases match TRBD2. Germline V gives CDR1 SGHTA, CDR2 FQGNSA. This CDR3 contains 14 residues. Unmatched junction bases numbered 5, after V lost 7 bases and J lost 7 bases. CDR3 nucleotides: TGTGCCAGCACCCCAGGACTAGCGGGCGGGGAGCTGTTTTTT. As protein: CASTPGLAGGELFF. The entire variable domain, with the rest obtained from reference TRBV7-2 and TRBJ2-2, is as follows: GAGVSQSPSNKVTEKGKDVELRCDPISGHTALYWYRQSLGQGLEFLIYFQGNSAPDKSGLPSDRFSAERTGGSVSTLTIQRTQQEDSAVYLCASTPGLAGGELFFGEGSRLTVL.

This rearrangement joins TRBV5-1 to TRBJ1-2; D gene uncertain. Germline V gene lookup returns CDR1 SGHRS and CDR2 YFSETQ. The CDR3 has 15 amino acids. The V gene lost 1 base and the J gene lost 5 bases, with 15 bases spanning the gap. Here the CDR3 DNA reads TGCGCCAGCAGCTTGAACGGGGAAATAAAGTATGGCTACACCTTC. It is translated as CASSLNGEIKYGYTF.

The chain joins TRBV27 to TRBJ2-2, with 7 bases lining up with TRBD1. J gave up 8 bases and V 5 bases, and 8 bases lay outside the gene matches. Germline CDR1 is MNHEY and CDR2 is SMNVEV (reference sequence). This CDR3 is built from 14 residues. The DNA of the CDR3 is TGTGCCAGCAGTAAACTGACAGGGTCTGGGGAGCTGTTTTTT. It codes for CASSKLTGSGELFF.

V is TRBV9 and J is TRBJ1-2; 9 nucleotides agree with TRBD1. V lost 3 bases and J lost 6; bases outside the gene matches: 9. CDR1 is SGDLS and CDR2 is YYNGEE in the germline V gene. The CDR3 contains 15 residues. CDR3 protein: CASSGGQGPLNGYTF. In DNA, the CDR3 is TGTGCCAGCAGCGGGGGACAGGGCCCATTAAATGGCTACACCTTC.

The chain couples TRBV29-1 to TRBJ2-7; 9 bases match TRBD1. The V and J ends lost 0 bases and 6 bases, in that order; junction bases with no gene match: 6. Looked up from germline, CDR1 is SQVTM and CDR2 is ANQGSEA. The CDR3 consists of 14 residues. The DNA of the CDR3 is TGCAGCGTTGAAGATCTTAGGACAGGGGCCGAGCAGTACTTC. This sequence encodes CSVEDLRTGAEQYF.

The chain uses TRBV12-5 and TRBJ2-5, with D possibly being TRBD2 (6 bases). Per germline, CDR1 LGHNT and CDR2 FRNRAP. Between the trimmed V and J ends, which lost 6 bases and 5 bases, there was a span of 10 bases. This CDR3 has 12 amino acids. The CDR3, as DNA: TGTGCTAGTGGACTAGCCCGGGAGACCCAGTACTTC. Its protein product is CASGLARETQYF.

The V call is TRBV28, the J call TRBJ1-4; 9 bases align to TRBD1. V trimming: 2 bases; J trimming: 4 bases; junction bases outside the gene matches: 8. Looked up from germline, CDR1 is MDHEN and CDR2 is SYDVKM. CDR3 length: 17 residues. The CDR3: CASSLPYGQGINEKLFF. DNA of the CDR3: TGTGCCAGCAGTTTACCCTACGGACAGGGGATTAATGAAAAACTGTTTTTT.

The V and J genes are TRBV9 and TRBJ2-7, with D maybe TRBD2 (6 bases). CDR1 is SGDLS, CDR2 YYNGEE, per germline. V was clipped by 0 bases and J by 2 bases, with 6 bases between them. The length of the CDR3 is 13 residues. The CDR3 protein is CASSVAGAYEQYF. The CDR3 region has the DNA TGTGCCAGCAGCGTAGCGGGAGCCTACGAGCAGTACTTC.

This sequence joins TRBV18 and TRBJ2-2; TRBD1 matches at 9 bases. CDR3 length: 15 residues. Germline CDR1 reads KGHSH; CDR2 reads LQKENI. J was trimmed by 3 bases and V by 7 bases; bases with no gene match: 6. The CDR3 loop is CASWSRDRDTGELFF. CDR3 DNA: TGTGCCAGCTGGAGCCGGGACAGGGACACCGGGGAGCTGTTTTTT.

The chain couples TRBV5-1 to TRBJ2-7, with TRBD2 identical over 13 bases. V lost 2 bases to trimming and J lost 4 bases; unmatched junction nucleotides: 3. This CDR3 spans 15 amino acids. Germline V gene lookup returns CDR1 SGHRS and CDR2 YFSETQ. The DNA of the CDR3 is TGCGCCAGCAGCTTCGGGACTAGCGGGATATACGAGCAGTACTTC. It yields the protein CASSFGTSGIYEQYF.

This clone occurred once. The chain couples TRBV11-2 to TRBJ2-3; 10 nucleotides match TRBD2. The CDR3 consists of 16 residues. Germline V gives CDR1 SGHAT, CDR2 FQNNGV. Trimming at V came to 5 bases and at J to 7 bases, leaving 12 bases not matched to a gene. Here the CDR3 reads CASSRIAGGKTNTQYF. The DNA of the CDR3 is TGTGCCAGCAGCAGGATAGCGGGGGGAAAGACTAATACGCAGTATTTT.

The gene calls are TRBV7-2 and TRBJ2-7; D gene unclear. There are 13 residues in the CDR3. Germline V gives CDR1 SGHTA, CDR2 FQGNSA. Deletions cut 1 base from V and 4 bases from J, with 8 bases between. The CDR3 here is CASSLEVAYEQYF. The CDR3 nucleotides are TGTGCCAGCAGCTTAGAAGTCGCGTACGAGCAGTACTTC.

The rearrangement links TRBV9 to TRBJ2-5, with unresolved D. Germline V lookup: CDR1 SGDLS, CDR2 YYNGEE. Trimming took 3 bases from V and 4 from J, leaving 16 bases between them. The CDR3 spans 15 residues. CDR3 protein: CASSAPRSGSETQYF. CDR3 DNA sequence: TGTGCCAGCAGCGCCCCTAGGTCCGGCTCAGAGACCCAGTACTTC.

This clone was seen only once. The chain combines TRBV13 with TRBJ2-3; 8 nucleotides agree with TRBD2. The CDR3 is 14 amino acids. V shed 5 bases and J 6 bases; nucleotides not matched to a gene: 7. CDR1 and CDR2 (germline): PRHDT, FYEKMQ (reference sequence). CDR3 nucleotides: TGTGCCAGCAGCCCGCGGGGGGCCCTGGATACGCAGTATTTT. Protein product: CASSPRGALDTQYF.